This T cell receptor beta chain was profiled in a study of blood T cell repertoires in COVID-19. Turning to the study itself: Samples of COVID-19 (acute and convalescent) were obtained from the United States, Italy and Spain.

In the authors' workflow: Using reference gene primer amplification, nucleated cell counts were estimated. Clones were sequenced by immunoSEQ multiplex PCR, and TCRdb holds only the in-frame ones, with some missing. Clone size and the V and J calls come from that table; the DNA yielded D and trimming. Of roughly 290,000 clones listed, roughly 90% are singletons. Germline assignment: CDR1 LNHDA and CDR2 SQIVND (reference sequence). CDR3 length: 14 residues. The germline V and J ends were trimmed by 10 bases and 1 base, with 13 bases remaining between them. The TCR originated in a man aged 30-40 years with acute or convalescent COVID-19. Sample: peripheral blood. This sequence joins TRBV19 and TRBJ1-4; D uncertain. CDR3: CATAPTETNEKLFF. The DNA for the CDR3 is TGTGCCACCGCCCCCACTGAAACTAATGAAAAACTGTTTTTT.